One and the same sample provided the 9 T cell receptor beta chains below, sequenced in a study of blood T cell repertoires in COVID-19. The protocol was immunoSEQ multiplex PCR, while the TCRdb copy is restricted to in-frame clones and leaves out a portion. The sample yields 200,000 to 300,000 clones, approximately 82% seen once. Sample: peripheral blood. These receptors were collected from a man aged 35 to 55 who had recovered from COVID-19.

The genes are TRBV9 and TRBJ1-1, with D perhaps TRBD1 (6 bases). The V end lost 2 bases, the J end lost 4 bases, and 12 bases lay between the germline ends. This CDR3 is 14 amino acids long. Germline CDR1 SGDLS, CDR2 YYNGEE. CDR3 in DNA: TGTGCCAGCAGCGTCAGGGGATGGGGCACTGAAGCTTTCTTT. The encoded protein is CASSVRGWGTEAFF.

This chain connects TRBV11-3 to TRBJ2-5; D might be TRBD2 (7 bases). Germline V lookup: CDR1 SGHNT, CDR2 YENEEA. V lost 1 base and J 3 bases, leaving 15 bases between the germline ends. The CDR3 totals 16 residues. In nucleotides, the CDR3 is TGTGCCAGCAGCTTAGGGCGGGGGCTCGGGGAAGAGACCCAGTACTTC. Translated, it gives CASSLGRGLGEETQYF.

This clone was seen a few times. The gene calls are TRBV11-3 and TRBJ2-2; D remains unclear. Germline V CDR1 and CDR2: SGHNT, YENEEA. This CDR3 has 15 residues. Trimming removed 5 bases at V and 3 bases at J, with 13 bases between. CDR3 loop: CASSPGARYTGELFF. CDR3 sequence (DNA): TGTGCCAGCAGCCCTGGCGCGCGGTACACCGGGGAGCTGTTTTTT. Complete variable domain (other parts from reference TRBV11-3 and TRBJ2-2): EAGVVQSPRYKIIEKKQPVAFWCNPISGHNTLYWYLQNLGQGPELLIRYENEEAVDDSQLPKDRFSAERLKGVDSTLKIQPAELGDSAVYLCASSPGARYTGELFFGEGSRLTVL.

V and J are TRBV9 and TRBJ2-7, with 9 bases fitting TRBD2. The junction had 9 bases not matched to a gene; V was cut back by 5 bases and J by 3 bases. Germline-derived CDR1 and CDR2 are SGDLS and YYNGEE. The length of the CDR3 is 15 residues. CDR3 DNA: TGTGCCAGCAGTAGAGGAGCGGGAGGTATCTACGAGCAGTACTTC. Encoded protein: CASSRGAGGIYEQYF.

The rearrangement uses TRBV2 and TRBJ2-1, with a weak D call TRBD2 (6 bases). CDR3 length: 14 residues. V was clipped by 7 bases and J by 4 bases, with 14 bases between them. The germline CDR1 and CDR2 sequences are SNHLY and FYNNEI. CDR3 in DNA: TGTGCCAGCACTAAGGAGGGACCTTACAATGAGCAGTTCTTC. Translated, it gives CASTKEGPYNEQFF.

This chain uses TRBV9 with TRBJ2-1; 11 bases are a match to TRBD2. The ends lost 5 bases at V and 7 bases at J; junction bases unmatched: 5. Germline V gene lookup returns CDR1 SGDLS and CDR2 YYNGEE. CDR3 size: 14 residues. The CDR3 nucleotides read TGTGCCAGCAGTGCGACTAGCGGGATGAATGAGCAGTTCTTC. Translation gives CASSATSGMNEQFF. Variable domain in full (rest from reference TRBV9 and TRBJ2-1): DSGVTQTPKHLITATGQRVTLRCSPRSGDLSVYWYQQSLDQGLQFLIQYYNGEERAKGNILERFSAQQFPDLHSELNLSSLELGDSALYFCASSATSGMNEQFFGPGTRLTVL.

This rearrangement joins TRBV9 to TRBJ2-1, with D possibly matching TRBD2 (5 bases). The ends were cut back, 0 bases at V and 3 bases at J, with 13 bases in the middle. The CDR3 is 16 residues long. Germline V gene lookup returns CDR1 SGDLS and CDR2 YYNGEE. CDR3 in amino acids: CASSVEPSGYYNEQFF. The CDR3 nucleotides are TGTGCCAGCAGCGTAGAGCCCAGCGGTTACTACAATGAGCAGTTCTTC.

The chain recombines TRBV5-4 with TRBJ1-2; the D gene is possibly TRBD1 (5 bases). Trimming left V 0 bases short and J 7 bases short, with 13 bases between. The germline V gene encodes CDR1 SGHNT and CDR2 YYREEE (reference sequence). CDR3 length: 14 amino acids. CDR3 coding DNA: TGTGCCAGCAGCTTGGGCGGGGTAGGGGTTGGCTACACCTTC. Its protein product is CASSLGGVGVGYTF.

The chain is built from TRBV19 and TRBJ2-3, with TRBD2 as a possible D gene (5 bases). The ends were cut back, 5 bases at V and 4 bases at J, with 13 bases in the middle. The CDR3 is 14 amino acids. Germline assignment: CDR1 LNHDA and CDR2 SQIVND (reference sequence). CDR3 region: CASSSTGLPDTQYF. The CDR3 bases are TGTGCCAGTAGTTCCACCGGACTCCCAGATACGCAGTATTTT.